Listed here is a single TCR beta chain. The data were obtained in a study of blood T cell repertoires in COVID-19. Study in general: Acute-phase and convalescent COVID-19 samples originated in the United States, Italy and Spain. T cells, B-cell-depleted T cells, or PBMCs supplied cDNA or gDNA.

The CDR3 runs 16 residues. Germline values: CDR1 MNHEY, CDR2 SVGAGI. Trimming cost V 2 bases and J 5 bases, with 18 bases left between them. Methods used by the authors: Reference gene primer amplification yielded estimated nucleated cell counts. TCRdb keeps only in-frame clones here, not all; method: immunoSEQ multiplex PCR. The V and J calls and the clone size are those of that table, but D and trimming were determined from the DNA. Among about 220,000 clones, less than 90% were seen once, and the ten largest hold roughly 2%. The gene calls are TRBV6-5 and TRBJ1-1; D call uncertain. Sequencing was done on a sample of peripheral blood. This clonotype was obtained from a man in his forties with active or convalescent COVID-19. The CDR3 sequence: CASSYKDRLPGTEAFF. The CDR3 coding sequence is TGTGCCAGCAGTTACAAAGATCGCTTACCCGGGACTGAAGCTTTCTTT.